Below are 12 T cell receptor beta chains sequenced from a single sample in a study of blood T cell repertoires in COVID-19. This table comes from immunoSEQ multiplex PCR, and its TCRdb copy is limited to in-frame clones, with some not included. This sample carries about 310,000 clones, 75% to 90% of them seen once, and the ten largest clones take roughly 2.8%. What was sequenced was peripheral blood. The receptor set was obtained from a woman aged 30 to 39 with COVID-19, enrolled during active disease.

V usage is TRBV15 and J usage is TRBJ1-1; D is undetermined. V lost 0 bases and J 1 base, leaving 9 bases between the germline ends. Germline V gene lookup returns CDR1 LNHNV and CDR2 YYDKDF (reference sequence). CDR3 length: 15 residues. The CDR3 is CATSRESPGNTEAFF. The DNA of the CDR3 is TGTGCCACCAGCAGAGAATCCCCCGGGAACACTGAAGCTTTCTTT.

The V gene is TRBV11-3, the J gene TRBJ2-3; TRBD2 matches 10 bases. The CDR3 length is 15 residues. Germline V gives CDR1 SGHNT, CDR2 YENEEA. V was clipped by 3 bases and J by 3 bases; unmatched bases: 3. CDR3 in DNA: TGTGCCAGCAGCTTCGGGACTAGCGTAACAGATACGCAGTATTTT. Protein product: CASSFGTSVTDTQYF. Based on the CDR3 plus reference TRBV11-3 and TRBJ2-3, the full variable domain is EAGVVQSPRYKIIEKKQPVAFWCNPISGHNTLYWYLQNLGQGPELLIRYENEEAVDDSQLPKDRFSAERLKGVDSTLKIQPAELGDSAVYLCASSFGTSVTDTQYFGPGTRLTVL.

This clone showed up just once. The sample holds other DNA sequences that translate to the same CDR3. This sequence joins TRBV19 and TRBJ1-5, with D uncertain. Germline V gene data show CDR1 as LNHDA and CDR2 as SQIVND (reference sequence). Trimming left V 5 bases short and J 0 bases short, with 8 bases between. This CDR3 has 14 residues. CDR3 loop: CASSRVNSNQPQHF. The CDR3 bases are TGTGCCAGTAGTCGGGTTAATAGCAATCAGCCCCAGCATTTT.

V and J are TRBV28 and TRBJ2-7, with D uncertain. This CDR3 region has 14 residues. The germline V and J ends were trimmed by 5 bases and 3 bases, with 14 bases remaining between them. CDR1 is MDHEN, CDR2 SYDVKM, per germline. This CDR3 reads CASSKADSVYEQYF. CDR3 sequence (DNA): TGTGCCAGCAGTAAGGCGGATTCTGTCTACGAGCAGTACTTC.

This rearrangement joins TRBV30 to TRBJ2-7; D is undetermined. Germline V gives CDR1 GTSNPN, CDR2 SVGIG (reference sequence). V lost 2 bases to trimming and J lost 3 bases, with 14 bases between them. The CDR3 totals 14 residues. The CDR3 DNA sequence: TGTGCCTGGAGTACCCCCAGGCTCAACTACGAGCAGTACTTC. Translation: CAWSTPRLNYEQYF.

The V and J genes are TRBV5-4 and TRBJ2-1; perhaps TRBD1 as D (6 bases). The CDR3 is 13 amino acids. Germline-derived CDR1 and CDR2 are SGHNT and YYREEE (reference sequence). Trimming cost V 4 bases and J 6 bases, with 11 bases left between them. Written as DNA, the CDR3 is TGTGCCAGCAGCATCGACAGGCCCAATGAGCAGTTCTTC. Translated: CASSIDRPNEQFF.

The J gene is TRBJ1-3, the V gene TRBV2, with D possibly matching TRBD1 (6 bases). Trimming took off 6 bases at V and 0 bases at J, with 15 bases between the two ends. The CDR3 extends over 16 amino acids. From germline, CDR1 is SNHLY and CDR2 FYNNEI. The CDR3, as DNA: TGTGCCAGCAGCGAACTGGACAGCTACTCTGGAAACACCATATATTTT. Encoded protein: CASSELDSYSGNTIYF.

This clone showed up just once. This sequence joins TRBV28 and TRBJ1-3; TRBD1 agrees at 11 bases. Looked up from germline, CDR1 is MDHEN and CDR2 is SYDVKM. The ends lost 5 bases at V and 2 bases at J; junction bases unmatched: 2. The CDR3 consists of 15 residues. The CDR3 loop reads CASSVGQGAGNTIYF. The CDR3 DNA reads as TGTGCCAGCAGTGTGGGACAGGGGGCTGGAAACACCATATATTTT. Together with reference TRBV28 and TRBJ1-3, the CDR3 gives the full variable domain: DVKVTQSSRYLVKRTGEKVFLECVQDMDHENMFWYRQDPGLGLRLIYFSYDVKMKEKGDIPEGYSVSREKKERFSLILESASTNQTSMYLCASSVGQGAGNTIYFGEGSWLTVV.

This clone has only a few counts. The chain is built from TRBV7-2 and TRBJ2-1, with D maybe TRBD2 (7 bases). The CDR3 spans 16 residues. Germline CDR1 reads SGHTA; CDR2 reads FQGNSA. Trimming cost V 1 base and J 7 bases, with 17 bases left between them. CDR3 in amino acids: CASSLGARGRGNEQFF. The DNA for the CDR3 is TGTGCCAGCAGCTTAGGGGCGAGGGGGAGGGGGAATGAGCAGTTCTTC. Drawing the rest from reference TRBV7-2 and TRBJ2-1, the complete variable domain is GAGVSQSPSNKVTEKGKDVELRCDPISGHTALYWYRQSLGQGLEFLIYFQGNSAPDKSGLPSDRFSAERTGGSVSTLTIQRTQQEDSAVYLCASSLGARGRGNEQFFGPGTRLTVL.

This chain links TRBV30 with TRBJ2-1, with a tentative D call TRBD1 (6 bases). V dropped 3 bases and J dropped 7 bases, with 19 bases sitting between them. This CDR3 has 15 residues. Germline loops: CDR1 GTSNPN, CDR2 SVGIG (reference sequence). The CDR3 sequence is CAWRVNRVSANEQFF. Here the CDR3 DNA reads TGTGCCTGGAGGGTAAACAGGGTATCAGCTAATGAGCAGTTCTTC.

This clone was seen a single time. The chain couples TRBV25-1 to TRBJ2-1; D is possibly TRBD1 (6 bases). With 4 bases removed from V and 5 bases from J, the gap between germline ends came to 18 bases. The CDR3 covers 16 residues. Per the germline V gene, CDR1 is MGHDK and CDR2 is SYGVNS. The CDR3 region has the DNA TGTGCCAGCAGTGCTCACAGGGCTGATATGAACAATGAGCAGTTCTTC. The encoded protein is CASSAHRADMNNEQFF.

This clone has a handful of counts. This sequence joins TRBV27 and TRBJ1-5; D remains unclear. Germline V gives CDR1 MNHEY, CDR2 SMNVEV (reference sequence). Trimming cost V 5 bases and J 7 bases, with 12 bases left between them. The CDR3 has 13 amino acids. CDR3: CASSVWGGQPQHF. CDR3 DNA sequence: TGTGCCAGCAGTGTTTGGGGAGGGCAGCCCCAGCATTTT.